A single TCR beta chain is shown here with its context. Germline values: CDR1 SGHTA, CDR2 FQGNSA. The CDR3 runs 13 residues. Germline trimming cut 2 bases from V and 5 bases from J; bases unmatched to any gene: 2. The table came from immunoSEQ multiplex PCR; TCRdb's copy has only in-frame clones and leaves some out. This sample yields some 14,000 clones, of which about nine tenths are seen a single time; about 4.5% belongs to the top ten. The data stem from a study of chemoradiotherapy in HPV16-positive cancers. The specimen comprised tumor tissue, sampled from a patient who underwent chemoradiotherapy. This sequence joins TRBV7-2 and TRBJ1-1; TRBD1 agrees at 7 bases. This TCR was sampled from a human donor with HPV-associated anogenital cancer. The CDR3 reads CASSLSGGTEAFF. In DNA form, the CDR3 reads TGTGCCAGCAGCTTATCAGGGGGGACTGAAGCTTTCTTT.